One sample yielded the 26 T cell receptor beta chains listed below, sequenced in a study of blood T cell repertoires in COVID-19. Profiling relied on immunoSEQ multiplex PCR, and the TCRdb table lists in-frame clones only, not all of them. This sample has approximately 100,000 clones, with roughly 91% found just once. Sequences were obtained from peripheral blood. The receptors shown here come from a human donor with acute or convalescent COVID-19. The donor label of this sample is uncertain.

The chain uses TRBV5-5 and TRBJ2-2, with D hard to call. Germline loops: CDR1 SGHKS, CDR2 YYEKEE (reference sequence). CDR3 length equals 14 residues. The V end was cut by 4 bases, the J end by 4 bases, with 11 bases between. CDR3 nucleotides: TGTGCCAGCAGCAGAGGAGATTTCACCGGGGAGCTGTTTTTT. The encoded protein is CASSRGDFTGELFF.

This clone showed up just a few times. The chain couples TRBV28 to TRBJ1-6; D might be TRBD1 (5 bases). The length of the CDR3 is 15 residues. Trimming removed 1 base from V and 2 bases from J, with 6 bases in between. Germline V gene sequence: CDR1 MDHEN, CDR2 SYDVKM. This CDR3 is CASSLSGTYNSPLHF. The CDR3 DNA reads TGTGCCAGCAGTTTATCAGGGACCTATAATTCACCCCTCCACTTT.

The J gene is TRBJ1-3, the V gene TRBV4-1, with a possible D match to TRBD1 (6 bases). The germline gives CDR1 MGHRA, CDR2 YSYEKL. V lost 0 bases to trimming and J lost 0 bases, with 9 bases between them. This CDR3 is built from 16 residues. CDR3 sequence reads: CASSQDGTPSGNTIYF. CDR3 coding DNA: TGCGCCAGCAGCCAAGACGGGACACCCTCTGGAAACACCATATATTTT.

This clone was recorded only once. This CDR3 is CATTHQNTEAFF. CDR3 nucleotide sequence: TGTGCCACCACACACCAGAACACTGAAGCTTTCTTT. The chain combines TRBV19 with TRBJ1-1; D is unresolved. Germline V CDR1 and CDR2: LNHDA, SQIVND (reference sequence). The CDR3 consists of 12 residues. V lost 10 bases and J 1 base, leaving 10 bases between the germline ends.

The rearrangement links TRBV10-2 to TRBJ2-7; 7 nucleotides match TRBD2. The V segment lost 3 bases and the J segment 1 base; nucleotides outside the gene matches: 6. CDR1 WSHSY and CDR2 SAAADI come from the germline V gene. The CDR3 has 15 residues. CDR3 sequence (DNA): TGCGCCAGCAGTGATCTAGCGGCGGTGTCCTACGAGCAGTACTTC. Translating it yields CASSDLAAVSYEQYF.

V gene TRBV18 combines with J gene TRBJ1-1; 10 bases agree with TRBD1. Germline CDR1 is KGHSH and CDR2 is LQKENI. The CDR3 is 17 residues long. The trim removed 2 bases at V and 0 bases at J, leaving 6 bases unmatched. The chain's CDR3 is CASSPRDRGFMNTEAFF. The CDR3 coding sequence is TGTGCCAGCTCACCAAGGGACAGGGGATTCATGAACACTGAAGCTTTCTTT.

The chain has TRBV19 and TRBJ2-7, with 9 bases matching TRBD1. The J segment lost 7 bases and the V segment lost 6 bases, leaving 7 bases of the junction unmatched. The CDR3 is made up of 13 amino acids. CDR1 is LNHDA, CDR2 SQIVND, per germline (reference sequence). CDR3 amino acids: CASSTTGGGEQYF. DNA for the CDR3: TGTGCCAGTAGCACAACAGGGGGCGGGGAGCAGTACTTC.

The chain links TRBV18 to TRBJ1-5, with a possible D match to TRBD1 (6 bases). V was shortened by 2 bases and J by 7 bases, with 21 bases between the two germline ends. CDR1 and CDR2 (germline): KGHSH, LQKENI. The CDR3 totals 17 residues. Here the CDR3 DNA reads TGTGCCAGCTCACCAGTGGGGGCGATTAACTCTCTCCAGCCCCAGCATTTT. Translating it yields CASSPVGAINSLQPQHF.

This chain links TRBV18 with TRBJ2-1; 8 positions agree with TRBD2. V shed 5 bases, J shed 0 bases, and the junction held 9 bases outside the gene matches. This CDR3 is 17 amino acids long. The germline CDR1 and CDR2 sequences are KGHSH and LQKENI. The CDR3, as DNA: TGTGCCAGCTCAACCAACCAGGGGACTAGCTCCTACAATGAGCAGTTCTTC. Translating gives CASSTNQGTSSYNEQFF.

This rearrangement joins TRBV18 to TRBJ2-7, with D perhaps TRBD1 (5 bases). V lost 0 bases to trimming and J lost 4 bases, with 13 bases between them. This CDR3 is built from 15 residues. In germline, CDR1 is KGHSH, CDR2 LQKENI. The CDR3 spells CASSPPARGSYEQYF. The CDR3 nucleotides read TGTGCCAGCTCACCACCGGCTAGGGGCTCGTACGAGCAGTACTTC.

This chain connects TRBV5-6 to TRBJ1-2, with TRBD1 matching over 8 bases. CDR3 length: 14 amino acids. V trimming: 4 bases; J trimming: 5 bases; junction bases outside the gene matches: 7. Germline CDR1 and CDR2: SGHDT and YYEEEE. CDR3 protein: CASSAGQGWYGYTF. The CDR3 DNA is TGTGCCAGCAGCGCAGGACAGGGTTGGTATGGCTACACCTTC.

The gene calls are TRBV10-3 and TRBJ2-2, with D possibly matching TRBD1 (6 bases). The CDR3 loop spans 14 amino acids. The V end was cut by 6 bases, the J end by 0 bases, with 8 bases between. Per the germline V gene, CDR1 is ENHRY and CDR2 is SYGVKD. CDR3 in DNA: TGTGCCATCAGCCGGGACACGAACACCGGGGAGCTGTTTTTT. It translates to CAISRDTNTGELFF.

The rearrangement links TRBV29-1 to TRBJ1-2; TRBD1 agrees at 8 bases. The CDR3 sequence is 15 residues long. Germline CDR1 and CDR2: SQVTM and ANQGSEA. The ends lost 4 bases at V and 4 bases at J; junction bases unmatched: 11. The CDR3 is CSVGTGTGLRYGYTF. The CDR3 nucleotides are TGCAGCGTTGGGACCGGGACAGGTCTGCGCTATGGCTACACCTTC.

The chain recombines TRBV7-9 with TRBJ1-2; TRBD1 matches 8 bases. Per the germline V gene, CDR1 is SEHNR and CDR2 is FQNEAQ (reference sequence). Germline trimming cut 0 bases from V and 8 bases from J; bases unmatched to any gene: 11. There are 16 residues in the CDR3. Written as DNA, the CDR3 is TGTGCCAGCAGCTTAGCGTCTTCAGGGGGCGCCAGGGGCTACACCTTC. The encoded protein is CASSLASSGGARGYTF.

CDR3: CASSLTQETQYF. The CDR3 DNA is TGTGCCAGCAGCTTGACTCAAGAGACCCAGTACTTC. This chain connects TRBV7-2 to TRBJ2-5; D unclear. CDR1 and CDR2 from the germline V gene are SGHTA and FQGNSA. Trimming shortened V by 3 bases and J by 2 bases, and 4 bases separated the two germline ends. The CDR3 runs 12 residues.

This clone was found once. CDR3 sequence: CASSLGGGVETQYF. CDR3 DNA: TGTGCCAGCAGCTTGGGCGGGGGGGTAGAGACCCAGTACTTC. The chain is built from TRBV11-2 and TRBJ2-5, with 9 nucleotides matching TRBD2. Germline V lookup: CDR1 SGHAT, CDR2 FQNNGV. V lost 3 bases, J lost 4 bases, and 3 bases stayed unmatched. This CDR3 has 14 residues.

The chain has TRBV6-5 and TRBJ2-1, with 9 bases lining up with TRBD2. Unmatched junction bases numbered 1, after V lost 2 bases and J lost 2 bases. This CDR3 spans 15 amino acids. Germline V gives CDR1 MNHEY, CDR2 SVGAGI. CDR3 DNA: TGTGCCAGCAGTTACGGCGGGGGGGCCTACAATGAGCAGTTCTTC. Residues: CASSYGGGAYNEQFF.

The chain carries TRBV28 and TRBJ1-3; the D is unclear. Germline CDR1 MDHEN, CDR2 SYDVKM. Trimming shortened V by 3 bases and J by 2 bases, and 17 bases separated the two germline ends. The CDR3 loop spans 17 amino acids. CDR3 region: CASSLGYLRRAGNTIYF. CDR3 sequence (DNA): TGTGCCAGCAGTTTGGGATACCTTAGGAGGGCTGGAAACACCATATATTTT.

The chain couples TRBV6-5 to TRBJ1-4, with 7 bases fitting TRBD1. The junction had 8 bases not matched to a gene; V was cut back by 5 bases and J by 5 bases. Germline CDR1 reads MNHEY; CDR2 reads SVGAGI. The length of the CDR3 is 15 residues. The CDR3 here is CASSTTGAENEKLFF. CDR3 nucleotide sequence: TGTGCCAGCAGTACCACAGGGGCGGAAAATGAAAAACTGTTTTTT.

The V and J genes are TRBV2 and TRBJ1-1, with a tentative D call TRBD1 (6 bases). V was shortened by 6 bases and J by 1 base, with 12 bases between the two germline ends. The CDR3 is made up of 14 amino acids. Looked up from germline, CDR1 is SNHLY and CDR2 is FYNNEI. The CDR3 loop is CASRGWTANTEAFF. The CDR3, as DNA: TGTGCCAGCAGGGGCTGGACAGCGAACACTGAAGCTTTCTTT. Combining the CDR3 with reference TRBV2 and TRBJ1-1 gives the whole variable domain EPEVTQTPSHQVTQMGQEVILRCVPISNHLYFYWYRQILGQKVEFLVSFYNNEISEKSEIFDDQFSVERPDGSNFTLKIRSTKLEDSAMYFCASRGWTANTEAFFGQGTRLTVV.

This clone has a single count. The same CDR3 also results from other DNA sequences found in this sample. The chain combines TRBV5-1 with TRBJ2-7; the D gene is possibly TRBD2 (5 bases). V gave up 0 bases and J gave up 1 base, with 8 bases separating them. Germline loops: CDR1 SGHRS, CDR2 YFSETQ. CDR3 length equals 14 residues. The CDR3, as DNA: TGCGCCAGCAGCTTGGGTCCGGGGTCCTACGAGCAGTACTTC. This gives the protein CASSLGPGSYEQYF.

The CDR3 region is CASTPQGSNEKLFF. The DNA for the CDR3 is TGTGCCAGCACCCCCCAGGGATCTAATGAAAAACTGTTTTTT. The rearrangement uses TRBV7-9 and TRBJ1-4; weak D call: TRBD1 (5 bases). The germline gives CDR1 SEHNR, CDR2 FQNEAQ (reference sequence). The CDR3 loop spans 14 amino acids. With 7 bases removed from V and 3 bases from J, the gap between germline ends came to 12 bases.

The J gene is TRBJ1-5, the V gene TRBV5-1; the match to TRBD1 covers 8 bases. CDR3 length: 13 residues. Looked up from germline, CDR1 is SGHRS and CDR2 is YFSETQ. V gave up 5 bases and J gave up 4 bases; unmatched junction bases: 2. The CDR3 DNA is TGCGCCAGCAGTCAGGGGGCGAATCAGCCCCAGCATTTT. The encoded protein is CASSQGANQPQHF.

V is TRBV18 and J is TRBJ1-2; D is undetermined. Germline V CDR1 and CDR2: KGHSH, LQKENI. Trimming removed 4 bases at V and 7 bases at J, with 16 bases between. This CDR3 comprises 14 residues. The CDR3 loop reads CASSLEPRSGGYTF. As DNA, the CDR3 is TGTGCCAGCTCACTTGAACCTAGATCGGGTGGCTACACCTTC.

This clone is a singleton in its sample. The chain has TRBV19 and TRBJ1-2; the D is unclear. The CDR3 consists of 14 residues. Between the trimmed V and J ends, which lost 5 bases and 7 bases, there was a span of 17 bases. Germline CDR1 is LNHDA and CDR2 is SQIVND (reference sequence). The CDR3 sequence is CASSVPRDSGGYTF. The CDR3 nucleotides read TGTGCCAGTAGTGTCCCCCGGGATTCCGGTGGCTACACCTTC.

In its sample, this clone was seen a few times. J is TRBJ2-3 and V is TRBV7-2; D is possibly TRBD2 (6 bases). With 5 bases removed from V and 5 bases from J, the gap between germline ends came to 17 bases. Looked up from germline, CDR1 is SGHTA and CDR2 is FQGNSA. The CDR3 length is 15 residues. The CDR3 is CASSPRGGIGDTQYF. The CDR3 nucleotides read TGTGCCAGCAGCCCCCGGGGCGGGATAGGAGATACGCAGTATTTT.